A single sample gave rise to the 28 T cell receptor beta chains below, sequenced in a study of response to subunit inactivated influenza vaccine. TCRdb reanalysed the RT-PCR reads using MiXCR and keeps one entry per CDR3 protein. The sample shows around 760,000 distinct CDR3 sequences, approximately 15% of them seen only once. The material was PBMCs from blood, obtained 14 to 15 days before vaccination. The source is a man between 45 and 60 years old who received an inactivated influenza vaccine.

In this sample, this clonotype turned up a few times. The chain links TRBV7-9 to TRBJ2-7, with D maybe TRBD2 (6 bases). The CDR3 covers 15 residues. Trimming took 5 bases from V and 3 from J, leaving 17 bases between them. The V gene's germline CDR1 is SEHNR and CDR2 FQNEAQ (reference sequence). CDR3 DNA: TGTGCCAGCAGCCTCACTAATCGGGGGAGCTACGAGCAGTACTTC. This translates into CASSLTNRGSYEQYF.

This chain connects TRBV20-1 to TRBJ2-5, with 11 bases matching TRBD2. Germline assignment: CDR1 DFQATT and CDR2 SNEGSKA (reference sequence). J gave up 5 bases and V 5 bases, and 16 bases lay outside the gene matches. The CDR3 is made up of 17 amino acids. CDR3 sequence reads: CSALTSGRGEGGETQYF. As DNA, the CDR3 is TGCAGTGCTCTCACTAGCGGGAGAGGAGAAGGAGGGGAGACCCAGTACTTC.

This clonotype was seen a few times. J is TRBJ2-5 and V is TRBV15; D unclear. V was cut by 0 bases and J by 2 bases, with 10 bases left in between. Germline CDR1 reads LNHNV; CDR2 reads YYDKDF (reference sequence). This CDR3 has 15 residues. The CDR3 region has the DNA TGTGCCACCAGCAGAGACCCGACCGGGCAAGAGACCCAGTACTTC. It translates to CATSRDPTGQETQYF.

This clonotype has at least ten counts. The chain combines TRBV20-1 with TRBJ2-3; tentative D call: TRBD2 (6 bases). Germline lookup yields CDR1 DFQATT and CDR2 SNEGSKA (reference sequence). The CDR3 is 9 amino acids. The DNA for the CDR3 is TGCAAGCGGGTAGATACGCAGTATTTT. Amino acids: CKRVDTQYF.

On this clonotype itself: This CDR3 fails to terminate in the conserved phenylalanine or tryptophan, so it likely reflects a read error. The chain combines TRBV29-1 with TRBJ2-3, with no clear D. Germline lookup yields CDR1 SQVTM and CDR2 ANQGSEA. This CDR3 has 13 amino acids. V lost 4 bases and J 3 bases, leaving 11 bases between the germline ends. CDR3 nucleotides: TGCAGCGTTGGTGGAGTCCCTACAGATACGCAGTATTAT. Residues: CSVGGVPTDTQYY.

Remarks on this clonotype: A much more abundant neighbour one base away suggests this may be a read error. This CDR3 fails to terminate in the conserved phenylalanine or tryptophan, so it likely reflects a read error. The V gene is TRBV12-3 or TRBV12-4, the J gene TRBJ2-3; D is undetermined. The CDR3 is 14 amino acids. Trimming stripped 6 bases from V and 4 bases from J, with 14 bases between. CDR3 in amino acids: CASSPQSSSDTQYL. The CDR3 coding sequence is TGTGCCAGCAGCCCCCAAAGTAGCTCAGATACGCAGTATCTT.

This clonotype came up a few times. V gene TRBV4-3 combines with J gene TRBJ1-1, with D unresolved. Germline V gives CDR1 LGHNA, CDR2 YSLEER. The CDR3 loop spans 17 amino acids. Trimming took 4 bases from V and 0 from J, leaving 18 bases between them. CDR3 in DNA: TGCGCCAGCAGCCTCGGCTACCCGGGTAGCATGAACACTGAAGCTTTCTTT. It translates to CASSLGYPGSMNTEAFF.

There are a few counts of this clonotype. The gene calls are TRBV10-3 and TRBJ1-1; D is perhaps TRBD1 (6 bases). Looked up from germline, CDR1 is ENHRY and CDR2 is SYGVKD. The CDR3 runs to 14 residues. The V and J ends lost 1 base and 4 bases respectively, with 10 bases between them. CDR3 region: CAISELEGVTEAFF. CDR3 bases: TGTGCCATCAGTGAGTTGGAGGGGGTCACTGAAGCTTTCTTT.

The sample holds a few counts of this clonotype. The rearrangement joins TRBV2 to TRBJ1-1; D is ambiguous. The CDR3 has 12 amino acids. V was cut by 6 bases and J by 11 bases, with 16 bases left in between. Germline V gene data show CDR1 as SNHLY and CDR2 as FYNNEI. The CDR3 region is CASRQNPGGAFF. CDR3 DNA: TGTGCCAGCAGGCAGAACCCCGGTGGGGCTTTCTTT.

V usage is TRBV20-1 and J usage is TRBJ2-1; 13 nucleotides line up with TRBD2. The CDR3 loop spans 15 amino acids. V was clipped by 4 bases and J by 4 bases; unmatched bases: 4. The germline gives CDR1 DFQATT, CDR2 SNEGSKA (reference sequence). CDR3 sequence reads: CSATGTSGVYNEQFF. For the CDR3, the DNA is TGCAGTGCTACCGGGACTAGCGGGGTTTACAATGAGCAGTTCTTC.

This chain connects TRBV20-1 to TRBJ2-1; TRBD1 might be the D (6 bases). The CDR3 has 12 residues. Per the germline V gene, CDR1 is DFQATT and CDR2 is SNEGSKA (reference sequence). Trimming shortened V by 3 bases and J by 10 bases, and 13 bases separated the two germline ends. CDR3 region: CSASQGLGEQFF. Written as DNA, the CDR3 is TGCAGTGCTAGTCAGGGGTTGGGGGAGCAGTTCTTC.

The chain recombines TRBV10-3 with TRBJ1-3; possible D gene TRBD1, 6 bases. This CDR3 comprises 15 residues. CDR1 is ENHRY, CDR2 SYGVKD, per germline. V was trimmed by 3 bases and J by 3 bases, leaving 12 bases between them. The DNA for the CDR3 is TGTGCCATCAGTGATCTGGGGGCGGATGGAAACACCATATATTTT. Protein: CAISDLGADGNTIYF.

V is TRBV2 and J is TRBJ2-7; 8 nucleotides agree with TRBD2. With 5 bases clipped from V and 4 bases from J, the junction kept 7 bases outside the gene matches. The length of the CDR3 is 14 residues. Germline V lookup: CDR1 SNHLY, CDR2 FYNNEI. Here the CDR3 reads CASSTGLETYEQYF. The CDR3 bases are TGTGCCAGCAGTACGGGACTAGAGACTTACGAGCAGTACTTC. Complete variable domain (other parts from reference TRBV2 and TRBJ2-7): EPEVTQTPSHQVTQMGQEVILRCVPISNHLYFYWYRQILGQKVEFLVSFYNNEISEKSEIFDDQFSVERPDGSNFTLKIRSTKLEDSAMYFCASSTGLETYEQYFGPGTRLTVT.

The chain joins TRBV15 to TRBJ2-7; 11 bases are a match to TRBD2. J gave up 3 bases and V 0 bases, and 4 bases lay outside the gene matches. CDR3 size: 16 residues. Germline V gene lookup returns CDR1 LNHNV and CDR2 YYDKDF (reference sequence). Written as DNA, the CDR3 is TGTGCCACCAGCAGAGAATCTACTAGCGGGGGCTACGAGCAGTACTTC. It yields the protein CATSRESTSGGYEQYF.

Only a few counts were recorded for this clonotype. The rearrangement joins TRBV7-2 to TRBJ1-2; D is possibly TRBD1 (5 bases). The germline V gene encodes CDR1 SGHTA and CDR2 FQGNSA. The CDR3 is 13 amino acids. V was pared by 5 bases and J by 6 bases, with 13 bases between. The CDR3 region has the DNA TGTGCCAGCAGCCGGGACCGGAGGGATGGCTACACCTTC. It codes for CASSRDRRDGYTF.

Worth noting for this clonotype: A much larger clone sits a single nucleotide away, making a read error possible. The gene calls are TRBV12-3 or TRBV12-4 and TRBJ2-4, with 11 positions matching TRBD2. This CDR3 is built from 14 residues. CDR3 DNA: TGTGCCAGCAGCCCCGCTAGCGGGGGGAACATGCAGTACTTC. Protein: CASSPASGGNMQYF.

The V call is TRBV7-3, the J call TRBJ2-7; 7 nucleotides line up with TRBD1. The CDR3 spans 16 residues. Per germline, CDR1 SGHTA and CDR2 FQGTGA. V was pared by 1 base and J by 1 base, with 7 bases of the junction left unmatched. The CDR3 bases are TGTGCCAGCAGCTTAAGAAGAGGGGGCGCTTCCTACGAGCAGTACTTC. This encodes CASSLRRGGASYEQYF.

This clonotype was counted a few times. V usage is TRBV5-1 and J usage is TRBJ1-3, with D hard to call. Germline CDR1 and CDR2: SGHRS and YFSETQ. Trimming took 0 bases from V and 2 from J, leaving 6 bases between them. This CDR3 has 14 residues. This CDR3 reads CASSLGRTGNTIYF. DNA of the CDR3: TGCGCCAGCAGCTTGGGTAGAACTGGAAACACCATATATTTT.

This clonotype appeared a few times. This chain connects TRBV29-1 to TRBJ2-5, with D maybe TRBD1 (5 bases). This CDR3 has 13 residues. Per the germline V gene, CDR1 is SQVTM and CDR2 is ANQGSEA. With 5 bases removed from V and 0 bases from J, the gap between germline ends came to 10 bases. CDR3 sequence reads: CSVIDSDQETQYF. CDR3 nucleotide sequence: TGCAGCGTTATAGACAGCGACCAAGAGACCCAGTACTTC.

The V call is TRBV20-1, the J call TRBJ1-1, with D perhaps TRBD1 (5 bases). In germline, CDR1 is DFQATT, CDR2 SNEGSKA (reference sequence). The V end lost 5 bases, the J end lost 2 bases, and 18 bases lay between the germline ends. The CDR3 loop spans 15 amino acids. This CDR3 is CSAPHPGRSNTEAFF. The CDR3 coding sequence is TGCAGTGCTCCACACCCGGGACGGAGTAACACTGAAGCTTTCTTT.

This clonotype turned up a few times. The CDR3 nucleotides read TGTGCCAGTAGTATTGGAGTTTGGCGACAGGGGAGTTCCTACGAGCAGTACTTC. This sequence encodes CASSIGVWRQGSSYEQYF. This sequence joins TRBV19 and TRBJ2-7; 8 bases map to TRBD1. The CDR3 totals 18 residues. From germline, CDR1 is LNHDA and CDR2 SQIVND (reference sequence). Trimming at V came to 3 bases and at J to 1 base, leaving 14 bases not matched to a gene.

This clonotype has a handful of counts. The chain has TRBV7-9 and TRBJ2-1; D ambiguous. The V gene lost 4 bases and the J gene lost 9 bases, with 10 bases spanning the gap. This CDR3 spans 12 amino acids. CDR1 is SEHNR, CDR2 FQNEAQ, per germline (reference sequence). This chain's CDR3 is CASSSINSEQFF. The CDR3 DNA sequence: TGTGCCAGCAGCTCGATTAATAGTGAGCAGTTCTTC.

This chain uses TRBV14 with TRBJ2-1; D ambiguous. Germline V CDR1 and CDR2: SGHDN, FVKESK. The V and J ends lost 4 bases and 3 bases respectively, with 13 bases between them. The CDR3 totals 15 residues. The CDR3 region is CASSPPSQFYNEQFF. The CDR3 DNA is TGTGCCAGCAGCCCCCCGTCGCAATTCTACAATGAGCAGTTCTTC.

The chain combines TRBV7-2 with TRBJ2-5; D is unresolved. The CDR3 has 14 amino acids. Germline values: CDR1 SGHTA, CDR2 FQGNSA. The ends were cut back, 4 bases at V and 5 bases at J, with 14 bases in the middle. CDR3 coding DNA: TGTGCCAGCAGCTCACGGAGTCCCCCGGAGACCCAGTACTTC. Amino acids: CASSSRSPPETQYF.

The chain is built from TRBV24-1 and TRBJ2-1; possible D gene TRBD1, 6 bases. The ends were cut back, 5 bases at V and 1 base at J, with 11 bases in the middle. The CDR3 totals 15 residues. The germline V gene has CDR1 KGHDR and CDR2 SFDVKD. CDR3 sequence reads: CATSVLQGSYNEQFF. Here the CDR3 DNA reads TGTGCCACCAGTGTGCTACAGGGATCCTACAATGAGCAGTTCTTC.

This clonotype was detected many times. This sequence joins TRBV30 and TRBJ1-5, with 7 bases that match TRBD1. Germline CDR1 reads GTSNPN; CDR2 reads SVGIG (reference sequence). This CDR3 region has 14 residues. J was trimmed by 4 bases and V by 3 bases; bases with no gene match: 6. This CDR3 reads CAWRAGQPNQPQHF. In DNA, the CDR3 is TGTGCCTGGAGAGCGGGACAGCCGAATCAGCCCCAGCATTTT.

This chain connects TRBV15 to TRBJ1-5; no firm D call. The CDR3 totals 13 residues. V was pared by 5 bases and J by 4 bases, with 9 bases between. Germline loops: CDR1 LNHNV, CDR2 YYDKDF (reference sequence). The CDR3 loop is CATSPRRNQPQHF. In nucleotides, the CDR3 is TGTGCCACCAGCCCGAGACGAAATCAGCCCCAGCATTTT.

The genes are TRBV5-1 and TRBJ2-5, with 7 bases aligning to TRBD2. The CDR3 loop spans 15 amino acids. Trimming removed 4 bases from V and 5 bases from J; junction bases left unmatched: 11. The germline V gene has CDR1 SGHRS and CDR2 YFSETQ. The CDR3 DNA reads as TGCGCCAGCAGCCCATCATCGGGGGGATGGGAGACCCAGTACTTC. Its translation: CASSPSSGGWETQYF.